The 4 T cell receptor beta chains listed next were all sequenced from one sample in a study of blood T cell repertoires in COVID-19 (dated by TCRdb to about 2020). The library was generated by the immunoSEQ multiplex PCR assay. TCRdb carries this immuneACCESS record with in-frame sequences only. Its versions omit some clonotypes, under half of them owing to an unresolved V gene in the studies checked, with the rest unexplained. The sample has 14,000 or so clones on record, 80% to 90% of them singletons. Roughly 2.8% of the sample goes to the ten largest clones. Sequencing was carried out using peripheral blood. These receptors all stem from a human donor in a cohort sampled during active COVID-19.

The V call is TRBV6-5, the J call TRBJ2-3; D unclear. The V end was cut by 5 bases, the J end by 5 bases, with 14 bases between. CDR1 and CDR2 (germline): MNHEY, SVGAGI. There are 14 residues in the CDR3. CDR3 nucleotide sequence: TGTGCCAGCAGTACCAGACAAGACCAAGATACGCAGTATTTT. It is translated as CASSTRQDQDTQYF.

CDR3 amino acids: CASSIEAHRAYEQYF. The CDR3 nucleotides read TGTGCCAGTAGTATAGAGGCGCACAGAGCCTACGAGCAGTACTTC. J is TRBJ2-7 and V is TRBV19; unclear D gene. The ends were cut back, 0 bases at V and 2 bases at J, with 11 bases in the middle. CDR1 and CDR2 (germline): LNHDA, SQIVND (reference sequence). The CDR3 length is 15 residues.

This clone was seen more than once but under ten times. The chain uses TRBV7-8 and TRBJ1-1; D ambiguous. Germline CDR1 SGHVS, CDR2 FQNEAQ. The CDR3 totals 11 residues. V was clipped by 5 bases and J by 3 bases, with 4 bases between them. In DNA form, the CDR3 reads TGTGCCAGCAGCCCCGACACTGAAGCTTTCTTT. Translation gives CASSPDTEAFF.

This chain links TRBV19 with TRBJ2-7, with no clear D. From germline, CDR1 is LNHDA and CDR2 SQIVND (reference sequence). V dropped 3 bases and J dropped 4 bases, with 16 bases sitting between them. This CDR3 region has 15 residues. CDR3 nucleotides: TGTGCCAGTAGTATGTCCACAGAGTTAAATTACGAGCAGTACTTC. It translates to CASSMSTELNYEQYF.